This is a list of T cell receptor beta chains from one sample in a study of blood T cell repertoires in COVID-19. Clones were read by immunoSEQ multiplex PCR, and TCRdb kept only the in-frame ones, dropping some. The data contain 300,000 to 400,000 clones, roughly 90% of them singletons. Sequenced material: PBMCs or T cells enriched from blood (not recorded which). All receptors come from a woman aged 25-40 years with acute COVID-19. The CDR3 runs from the conserved cysteine through the conserved F or W. The D gene is left open where the match is weak. Clone size is given for some rows only: seen once, a few or many times, or a class if the clone is expanded.

size	V	J	D	CDR3	DNA
NA	TRBV2	TRBJ2-2	TRBD1	CASRGDRETTGELFF	TGTGCCAGCAGGGGGGACAGGGAAACAACCGGGGAGCTGTTTTTT
NA	TRBV19	TRBJ2-7	TRBD1	CASSIVGTANEQYF	TGTGCCAGTAGTATAGTCGGGACAGCTAACGAGCAGTACTTC
NA	TRBV19	TRBJ1-1	TRBD1	CASSRDRGRDTEAFF	TGTGCCAGTAGTCGTGATAGGGGGCGTGACACTGAAGCTTTCTTT
NA	TRBV6-5	TRBJ2-2	NA	CASSYGGYTGELFF	TGTGCCAGCAGTTACGGCGGTTATACCGGGGAGCTGTTTTTT
NA	TRBV19	TRBJ1-6	NA	CASSTLTAGDLPSLHF	TGTGCCAGTAGTACTCTGACAGCAGGAGACTTACCGTCCCTCCACTTT
once	TRBV6-5	TRBJ1-6	TRBD1	CASSIQGERSPLHF	TGTGCCAGCAGCATACAGGGGGAGCGATCACCCCTCCACTTT
NA	TRBV30	TRBJ1-1	NA	CAWSVQQNTEAFF	TGTGCCTGGAGTGTACAGCAAAACACTGAAGCTTTCTTT
NA	TRBV7-2	TRBJ1-6	NA	CASSLLREFTPLHF	TGTGCCAGCAGCTTACTCAGGGAATTTACACCCCTCCACTTT
NA	TRBV6-5	TRBJ1-3	NA	CASGSGVWTGNTIYF	TGTGCCAGCGGTTCGGGGGTATGGACTGGAAACACCATATATTTT
NA	TRBV6-5	TRBJ1-2	NA	CASSIWGDGYTF	TGTGCCAGCAGCATCTGGGGGGATGGCTACACCTTC
NA	TRBV12-5	TRBJ2-1	NA	CASGVALGQIYNEQFF	TGTGCTAGTGGTGTCGCTTTGGGACAAATATACAATGAGCAGTTCTTC
once	TRBV5-1	TRBJ2-7	TRBD1	CASSKLQGATYEQYF	TGCGCCAGCAGCAAATTACAGGGGGCGACCTACGAGCAGTACTTC
NA	TRBV24-1	TRBJ1-5	NA	CATSDRNSNQPQHF	TGTGCCACCAGTGACCGTAATAGCAATCAGCCCCAGCATTTT
NA	TRBV7-2	TRBJ2-7	NA	CASRTQGGHYEQYF	TGTGCCAGCAGGACACAGGGAGGGCACTACGAGCAGTACTTC
NA	TRBV5-1	TRBJ2-3	TRBD2	CASSPDQRGGTDTQYF	TGCGCCAGCAGCCCCGACCAGCGGGGAGGCACAGATACGCAGTATTTT
NA	TRBV30	TRBJ2-2	TRBD1	CAWSALRGLTLRTGELFF	TGTGCCTGGAGCGCCCTGAGGGGGCTCACCCTAAGGACCGGGGAGCTGTTTTTT
NA	TRBV24-1	TRBJ2-3	TRBD1	CATSQGAPTDTQYF	TGTGCCACCAGTCAGGGGGCCCCCACAGATACGCAGTATTTT
NA	TRBV5-4	TRBJ1-2	TRBD1	CASSPGQGYGYTF	TGTGCCAGCAGCCCGGGACAGGGGTATGGCTACACCTTC
NA	TRBV19	TRBJ2-7	NA	CASMGSTTNEQYF	TGTGCCAGTATGGGCAGTACCACGAACGAGCAGTACTTC
NA	TRBV7-2	TRBJ1-2	NA	CASSYGGYGYTF	TGTGCCAGCAGCTACGGGGGCTATGGCTACACCTTC
NA	TRBV7-3	TRBJ1-1	TRBD1	CASSATGENTEAFF	TGTGCCAGCAGCGCGACAGGGGAGAACACTGAAGCTTTCTTT
once	TRBV29-1	TRBJ2-1	TRBD1	CSIRTGSYNEQFF	TGCAGTATACGGACAGGGAGCTACAATGAGCAGTTCTTC
once	TRBV6-1	TRBJ2-3	NA	CASSDWAGLVPPDTQYF	TGTGCCAGCAGTGATTGGGCGGGGCTAGTCCCCCCAGATACGCAGTATTTT
once	TRBV5-1	TRBJ1-3	NA	CASSQGVSGNTIYF	TGCGCCAGCAGCCAAGGGGTTTCTGGAAACACCATATATTTT
NA	TRBV29-1	TRBJ2-3	TRBD2	CSVGLAGGPWIQYF	TGCAGCGTTGGACTAGCGGGGGGGCCCTGGATCCAGTATTTT
NA	TRBV14	TRBJ1-4	NA	CASSQAGVNEKLFF	TGTGCCAGCAGCCAAGCAGGGGTTAATGAAAAACTGTTTTTT
NA	TRBV6-5	TRBJ2-2	NA	CASGGRAGTGELFF	TGTGCCAGCGGGGGCAGGGCGGGCACCGGGGAGCTGTTTTTT
NA	TRBV19	TRBJ1-2	TRBD1	CASRRTTGANYGYTF	TGTGCCAGTCGACGAACCACAGGGGCAAACTATGGCTACACCTTC
NA	TRBV2	TRBJ1-6	TRBD1	CASFSGQGNHF	TGTGCCAGCTTCTCGGGACAGGGCAATCACTTT
NA	TRBV2	TRBJ2-3	NA	CASSASTSTRDTQYF	TGTGCCAGCAGTGCGTCGACTAGTACCCGAGATACGCAGTATTTT
NA	TRBV4-2	TRBJ2-7	TRBD2	CASSQDLSGATYEQYF	TGTGCCAGCAGCCAAGATCTGAGCGGGGCCACCTACGAGCAGTACTTC
once	TRBV5-5	TRBJ2-1	TRBD2	CASSLVAGGYNEQFF	TGTGCCAGCAGCTTGGTAGCGGGGGGGTATAATGAGCAGTTCTTC
few	TRBV4-1	TRBJ2-7	NA	CASSQDSQGEVSEQYF	TGCGCCAGCAGCCAAGATTCGCAGGGGGAGGTATCCGAGCAGTACTTC
NA	TRBV10-3	TRBJ1-1	TRBD1	CAIMGQGDTEAFF	TGTGCCATCATGGGACAGGGGGACACTGAAGCTTTCTTT
NA	TRBV9	TRBJ1-3	TRBD1	CASSGQGAGNTIYF	TGTGCCAGCAGCGGGCAGGGGGCTGGAAACACCATATATTTT
NA	TRBV9	TRBJ2-2	TRBD1	CASTSMGTGPIRELFF	TGTGCCAGCACCTCCATGGGGACAGGGCCAATAAGGGAGCTGTTTTTT
few	TRBV7-3	TRBJ1-1	NA	CASSPEGGRSEAFF	TGTGCCAGCAGCCCCGAGGGGGGGAGGTCTGAAGCTTTCTTT
NA	TRBV7-3	TRBJ2-1	TRBD1	CASSDDRGTYNEQFF	TGTGCCAGCAGCGACGACAGGGGCACCTACAATGAGCAGTTCTTC
NA	TRBV7-9	TRBJ1-2	NA	CASSLGEDYGYTF	TGTGCCAGCAGCTTAGGAGAAGACTATGGCTACACCTTC
NA	TRBV5-1	TRBJ1-2	NA	CASSQDFPGGYTF	TGCGCCAGCAGCCAGGACTTCCCGGGTGGCTACACCTTC
NA	TRBV6-5	TRBJ1-1	NA	CASSLGLHTEAFF	TGTGCCAGCAGCCTTGGACTGCACACTGAAGCTTTCTTT
NA	TRBV24-1	TRBJ1-1	NA	CATRPGTNTEAFF	TGTGCCACTCGTCCGGGAACTAACACTGAAGCTTTCTTT
NA	TRBV30	TRBJ1-1	NA	CAWSVSWGPGTEAFF	TGTGCCTGGAGTGTTAGTTGGGGGCCGGGGACTGAAGCTTTCTTT
NA	TRBV9	TRBJ1-5	NA	CASSVGGGDQPQHF	TGTGCCAGCAGCGTAGGGGGGGGCGATCAGCCCCAGCATTTT
NA	TRBV5-1	TRBJ2-5	NA	CASSSGLLQETQYF	TGCGCCAGCAGCTCAGGACTGTTACAAGAGACCCAGTACTTC